These T cell receptor beta chains were read from a single sample in a study of PD-1 blockade in classical Hodgkin lymphoma. Sequencing was performed with immunoSEQ multiplex PCR; in TCRdb, only in-frame clones are kept and a portion is missing. The data contain about 30,000 clones, about 88% of them singletons. Sequenced here: CD4+ T cells from blood, sampled before the fourth cycle of nivolumab. The receptors originated from a human donor with classical Hodgkin lymphoma. CDR3s include the opening cysteine and the closing phenylalanine or tryptophan. The order of the fields is D gene, J gene, V gene, clone size, CDR3 DNA, CDR3 protein. D genes are given only for firm matches. A clone size is listed for some rows: how often the clone was seen (once, few, many), or a class if it is expanded.

D: .
J: TRBJ1-5
V: TRBV18
size: once
DNA: TGTGCCAGCTCACCAGGGGGGCAGAGCAATCAGCCCCAGCATTTT
CDR3: CASSPGGQSNQPQHF

D: .
J: TRBJ2-2
V: TRBV29-1
size: .
DNA: TGCAGCGTTGGGAGCCAGGGGACACTCACCGGGGAGCTGTTTTTT
CDR3: CSVGSQGTLTGELFF

D: .
J: TRBJ2-7
V: TRBV11-2
size: few
DNA: TGTGCCAGCAGCCCCTCTTGGGTAGACTACGAGCAGTACTTC
CDR3: CASSPSWVDYEQYF

D: TRBD1
J: TRBJ1-1
V: TRBV29-1
size: few
DNA: TGCAGCGTTGAAGGCATAGACAGGGGGCCTGAAGCTTTCTTT
CDR3: CSVEGIDRGPEAFF

D: .
J: TRBJ2-2
V: TRBV10-3
size: .
DNA: TGTGCCATCGGTGGACAGCCCGGGGAGCTGTTTTTT
CDR3: CAIGGQPGELFF

D: TRBD1
J: TRBJ1-3
V: TRBV27
size: .
DNA: TGTGCCAGCAGTTTAAAACAGGGGCCTGGAAACACCATATATTTT
CDR3: CASSLKQGPGNTIYF

D: TRBD2
J: TRBJ2-1
V: TRBV11-2
size: .
DNA: TGTGCCAGCAGCATCCAATCTAGCGGCTCCTACAATGAGCAGTTCTTC
CDR3: CASSIQSSGSYNEQFF

D: .
J: TRBJ2-7
V: TRBV7-2
size: .
DNA: TGTGCCAGCAGCCACACCCCCTACGAGCAGTACTTC
CDR3: CASSHTPYEQYF

D: TRBD1
J: TRBJ2-7
V: TRBV11-2
size: once
DNA: TGTGCCAGCAGCTTAGTGACAGGGAGCTCCTACGAGCAGTACTTC
CDR3: CASSLVTGSSYEQYF

D: TRBD2
J: TRBJ2-1
V: TRBV11-2
size: .
DNA: TGTGCCAGCAGCTACAATAGCGGGAGGGACTACAATGAGCAGTTCTTC
CDR3: CASSYNSGRDYNEQFF

D: .
J: TRBJ1-5
V: TRBV6-1
size: .
DNA: TGTGCCAGCAGTGAAAACCGTCGGCAGCCCCAGCATTTT
CDR3: CASSENRRQPQHF

D: TRBD2
J: TRBJ2-5
V: TRBV28
size: .
DNA: TGTGCCAGCAGTTTTAATTGGGAGGGCAGACGGGAGACCCAGTACTTC
CDR3: CASSFNWEGRRETQYF

D: TRBD2
J: TRBJ2-7
V: TRBV2
size: few
DNA: TGTGCCAGCAGGGGACTAGCGGGTTCCTACGAGCAGTACTTC
CDR3: CASRGLAGSYEQYF

D: .
J: TRBJ2-3
V: TRBV5-1
size: .
DNA: TGCGCCAGCAGCACCGGATTTGAAGGCACAGATACGCAGTATTTT
CDR3: CASSTGFEGTDTQYF

D: .
J: TRBJ2-2
V: TRBV6-5
size: .
DNA: TGTGCCAGCAGTTACACCCTCTCAGGCAGCACCGGGGAGCTGTTTTTT
CDR3: CASSYTLSGSTGELFF

D: .
J: TRBJ2-2
V: TRBV7-2
size: few
DNA: TGTGCCAGCAGCTTACGGCAGGGTGCCACCGGGGAGCTGTTTTTT
CDR3: CASSLRQGATGELFF

D: .
J: TRBJ2-3
V: TRBV2
size: .
DNA: TGTGCCAGCAGTACACTAGATACGCAGTATTTT
CDR3: CASSTLDTQYF

D: .
J: TRBJ1-2
V: TRBV2
size: .
DNA: TGTGCCAGCAGTGACACAGAGATAAACTATGGCTACACCTTC
CDR3: CASSDTEINYGYTF

D: TRBD1
J: TRBJ1-5
V: TRBV27
size: .
DNA: TGTGCCAGCAGGCAGGGGGGCAATCAGCCCCAGCATTTT
CDR3: CASRQGGNQPQHF

D: .
J: TRBJ1-1
V: TRBV5-1
size: once
DNA: TGCGCCAGCAGAGGGGGAGGGGGGGCCCCAGCTGAAGCTTTCTTT
CDR3: CASRGGGGAPAEAFF

D: TRBD1
J: TRBJ2-1
V: TRBV6-5
size: .
DNA: TGTGCCAGCAGTTACCGGGACAGGGGGGTCAATGAGCAGTTCTTC
CDR3: CASSYRDRGVNEQFF

D: TRBD2
J: TRBJ2-5
V: TRBV5-1
size: .
DNA: TGCGCCAGCAGCAAGACTAGCGGGGCAGAGACCCAGTACTTC
CDR3: CASSKTSGAETQYF

D: TRBD1
J: TRBJ2-7
V: TRBV7-2
size: .
DNA: TGTGCCAGCAGCAGGGACAGAGAGAACGAGCAGTACTTC
CDR3: CASSRDRENEQYF

D: .
J: TRBJ2-5
V: TRBV7-9
size: .
DNA: TGTGCCAGCAGCTTCCAGGGGGGGTTCCAAGAGACCCAGTACTTC
CDR3: CASSFQGGFQETQYF

D: .
J: TRBJ2-7
V: TRBV7-9
size: .
DNA: TGTGCCAGCAGCTTAGGGGTCTCCTACGAGCAGTACTTC
CDR3: CASSLGVSYEQYF

D: TRBD1
J: TRBJ1-1
V: TRBV19
size: .
DNA: TGTGCCAGTAGTGCGGACAGGGGGAACACTGAAGCTTTCTTT
CDR3: CASSADRGNTEAFF

D: .
J: TRBJ2-1
V: TRBV7-6
size: once
DNA: TGTGCCAGCAGCTTAGCCCCCGGCCGATTGGGTGAGCAGTTCTTC
CDR3: CASSLAPGRLGEQFF

D: TRBD1
J: TRBJ1-4
V: TRBV7-2
size: .
DNA: TGTGCCAGCAGCTTAGGGCGGACAGGGAAAACAACTAATGAAAAACTGTTTTTT
CDR3: CASSLGRTGKTTNEKLFF

D: .
J: TRBJ2-1
V: TRBV7-2
size: .
DNA: TGTGCCAGCAGCTTTCGGAGCAATGAGCAGTTCTTC
CDR3: CASSFRSNEQFF

D: .
J: TRBJ1-5
V: TRBV6-5
size: .
DNA: TGTGCCAGCAGAGGTCCGGGCCAAGCGCAGCCCCAGCATTTT
CDR3: CASRGPGQAQPQHF

D: .
J: TRBJ2-1
V: TRBV4-1
size: .
DNA: TGCGCCAGCAGCCAAGAGCGGGGGCCCTCCTACAATGAGCAGTTCTTC
CDR3: CASSQERGPSYNEQFF